This T cell receptor beta chain came from a study of identical twins' blood T cells. Germline V gives CDR1 MDHEN, CDR2 SYDVKM. Trimming at V came to 6 bases and at J to 3 bases, leaving 7 bases not matched to a gene. The CDR3 has 14 amino acids. A previously described protocol, modified, built RNA-based TCR cDNA libraries. TCRdb itself ran the 5' RACE reads through MiXCR, one entry per CDR3 protein. The sample consists of 350,000 to 400,000 distinct CDR3 sequences, 28% of them appearing once. The donors were healthy female monozygous twins, three pairs in total. Sequenced sample: PBMCs. This chain connects TRBV28 to TRBJ1-1, with TRBD1 matching 7 bases. The sequence was collected from a woman between 18 and 55 years old in good health. The DNA of the CDR3 is TGTGCCAGCAGCGAGCAGGGGGTCTACACTGAAGCTTTCTTT. This sequence encodes CASSEQGVYTEAFF. Full variable domain (remainder filled in from reference TRBV28 and TRBJ1-1): DVKVTQSSRYLVKRTGEKVFLECVQDMDHENMFWYRQDPGLGLRLIYFSYDVKMKEKGDIPEGYSVSREKKERFSLILESASTNQTSMYLCASSEQGVYTEAFFGQGTRLTVV.